This TCR beta chain came from a study of T cell responses to AZD1222 COVID-19 vaccine. Points on this clone: Its antigen remains unknown.

Broader study findings: Only a handful of AZD1222 recipients, more than 5 in all, had baseline seropositivity. None of the repertoires were sampled until the peak T cell response had passed.

Profiling relied on immunoSEQ multiplex PCR, and the TCRdb table lists in-frame clones only, not all of them. This table holds 75,000 to 100,000 clones, 80% to 90% found once. The receptor comes from an adult in good health. This specimen consisted of peripheral blood, obtained on day 0 of AZD1222 vaccination.

The CDR3 DNA sequence: TGCAGTGCTAGTAAAGGACAGGTGAATAATTCACCCCTCCACTTT. As protein: CSASKGQVNNSPLHF. The chain carries TRBV20-1 and TRBJ1-6; 7 bases are a match to TRBD1. The CDR3 runs to 15 residues. The germline V gene encodes CDR1 DFQATT and CDR2 SNEGSKA (reference sequence). The ends lost 3 bases at V and 5 bases at J; junction bases unmatched: 7.